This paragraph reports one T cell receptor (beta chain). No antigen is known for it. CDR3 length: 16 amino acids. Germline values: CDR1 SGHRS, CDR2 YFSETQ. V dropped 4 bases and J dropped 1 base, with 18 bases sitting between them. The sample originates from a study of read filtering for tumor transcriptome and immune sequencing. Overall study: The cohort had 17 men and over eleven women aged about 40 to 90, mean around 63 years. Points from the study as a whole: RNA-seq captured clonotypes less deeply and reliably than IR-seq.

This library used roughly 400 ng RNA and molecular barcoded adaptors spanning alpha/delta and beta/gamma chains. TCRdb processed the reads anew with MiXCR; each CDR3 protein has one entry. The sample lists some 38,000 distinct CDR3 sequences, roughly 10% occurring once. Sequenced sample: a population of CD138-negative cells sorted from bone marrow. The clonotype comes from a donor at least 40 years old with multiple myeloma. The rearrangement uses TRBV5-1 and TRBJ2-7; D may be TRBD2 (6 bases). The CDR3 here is CASSGGPSPGSYEQYF. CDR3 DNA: TGCGCCAGCAGCGGAGGGCCTAGCCCCGGTTCCTACGAGCAGTACTTC.